The clone carrying this T cell receptor beta chain occurred many times. Its antigen is not known. Time point defined: newly diagnosed GD, antithyroid drugs for less than 3 months. PBMC RNA was the source of the TCR library. The V segment lost 8 bases and the J segment 9 bases; nucleotides outside the gene matches: 13. CDR1 MNHEY and CDR2 SVGEGT come from the germline V gene. The CDR3 is made up of 14 amino acids. This record belongs to a study of regulatory T cells in long-lasting Graves disease. Study-wide points: Persistent disease preferred TRBV28, TRBJ1-2 and TRBJ2-5. Those with persistent Graves' had less TCR diversity than newly diagnosed patients.

Arm-PCR of CDR3 regions with iRepertoire HTBI primers generated TCR beta libraries. TCRdb re-derived calls from the multiplex PCR reads in MiXCR, one entry per CDR3 protein. The table shows about 420,000 distinct CDR3 sequences, with about 16% occurring only once. These data were likewise used in another study, on T cells in Graves' hyperthyroidism and ophthalmopathy. Turning to that study: The blood repertoire included most of the expanded thyroid clonotypes above 0.001. Ophthalmopathy and stable hyperthyroidism were told apart by a 13 V-J model.

The rearrangement joins TRBV6-2 or TRBV6-3 to TRBJ2-1; 7 nucleotides agree with TRBD1. This material consisted of peripheral blood mononuclear cells (PBMCs), taken at new diagnosis, from a patient treated with antithyroid drugs. This sequence was found in a woman between 18 and 29 years old with Graves disease. The CDR3 sequence is CASWRRDSPPEQFF. Written as DNA, the CDR3 is TGTGCCAGCTGGAGAAGGGACAGTCCCCCTGAGCAGTTCTTC.